A selection of T cell receptor beta chains follows, all from one sample in a study of blood T cell repertoires in COVID-19. Repertoires were generated with immunoSEQ multiplex PCR, while TCRdb's copy carries only in-frame clones and drops some. Counted here are roughly 80,000 clones, about 85% occurring once; the ten biggest clones make up approximately 6.2%. Specimen: peripheral blood. These receptors all come from a man between 60 and 75 years old with active or convalescent COVID-19. The CDR3 runs from the conserved cysteine through the conserved F or W. The D gene is left open where the match is weak. Clone size is not always given. Where it is, it says once, few, many or a class for expanded clones.

cdr3_length,d_call,clone_size,j_call,v_call,cdr3_aa,cdr3_nt
13,TRBD2,.,TRBJ2-7,TRBV2,CASSRDYSYEQYF,TGTGCCAGCAGCCGGGACTACTCCTACGAGCAGTACTTC
13,.,.,TRBJ1-5,TRBV21-1,CASSKAGRQPQHF,TGTGCCAGCAGCAAAGCGGGGAGGCAGCCCCAGCATTTT
16,.,.,TRBJ2-3,TRBV7-2,CASSLERARVSYTQYF,TGTGCCAGCAGCTTAGAAAGGGCCAGGGTCTCATATACGCAGTATTTT
16,TRBD2,.,TRBJ2-1,TRBV11-2,CASSLRLAGDYNEQFF,TGTGCCAGCAGCTTACGTCTAGCGGGGGACTACAATGAGCAGTTCTTC
16,.,.,TRBJ1-6,TRBV7-6,CASSPGPSSYNSPLHF,TGTGCCAGCAGCCCAGGGCCGAGCTCCTATAATTCACCCCTCCACTTT
14,.,.,TRBJ1-4,TRBV7-2,CASSPRQRSEKLFF,TGTGCCAGCAGCCCGCGACAGAGAAGTGAAAAACTGTTTTTT
15,TRBD1,few,TRBJ1-2,TRBV11-2,CASSLRTGWNYGYTF,TGTGCCAGCAGCCTTCGGACAGGGTGGAACTATGGCTACACCTTC
15,TRBD1,.,TRBJ2-3,TRBV19,CASSLGQAGGDTQYF,TGTGCCAGTAGCCTCGGACAGGCTGGGGGAGATACGCAGTATTTT
14,.,.,TRBJ1-1,TRBV5-1,CASSLERVNTEAFF,TGCGCCAGCAGCTTGGAGAGAGTGAACACTGAAGCTTTCTTT
15,TRBD1,.,TRBJ2-1,TRBV7-8,CASSLTGMKGNEQFF,TGTGCCAGCAGCTTGACAGGGATGAAGGGGAATGAGCAGTTCTTC
19,TRBD2,.,TRBJ2-2,TRBV2,CASSPPPSGTSGRTGELFF,TGTGCCAGCAGTCCACCCCCTTCCGGGACTAGCGGGAGAACCGGGGAGCTGTTTTTT